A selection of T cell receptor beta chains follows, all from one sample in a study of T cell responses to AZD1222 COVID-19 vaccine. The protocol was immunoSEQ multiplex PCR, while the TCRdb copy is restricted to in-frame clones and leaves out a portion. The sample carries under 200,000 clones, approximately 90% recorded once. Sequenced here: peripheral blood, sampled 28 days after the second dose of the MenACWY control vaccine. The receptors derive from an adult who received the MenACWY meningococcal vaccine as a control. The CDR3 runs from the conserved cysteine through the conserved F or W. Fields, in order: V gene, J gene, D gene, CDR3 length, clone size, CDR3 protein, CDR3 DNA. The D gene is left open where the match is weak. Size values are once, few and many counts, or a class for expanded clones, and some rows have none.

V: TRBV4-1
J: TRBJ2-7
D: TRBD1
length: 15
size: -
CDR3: CASSQNRDSSYEQYF
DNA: TGCGCCAGCAGCCAAAACCGGGACAGCTCCTACGAGCAGTACTTC

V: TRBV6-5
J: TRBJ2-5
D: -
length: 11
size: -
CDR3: CASTRGETQYF
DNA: TGTGCCAGCACCAGGGGAGAGACCCAGTACTTC

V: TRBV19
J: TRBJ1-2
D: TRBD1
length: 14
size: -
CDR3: CASRGQGVMYGYTF
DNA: TGTGCCAGTAGGGGACAGGGTGTTATGTATGGCTACACCTTC

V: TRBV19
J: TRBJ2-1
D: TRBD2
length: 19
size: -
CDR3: CASNNPRGTSGSTYNEQFF
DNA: TGTGCCAGTAACAACCCACGGGGGACTAGCGGGAGCACCTACAATGAGCAGTTCTTC

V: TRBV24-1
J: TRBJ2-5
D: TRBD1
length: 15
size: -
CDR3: CATSDMGQGRETQYF
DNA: TGTGCCACCAGTGACATGGGACAGGGAAGAGAGACCCAGTACTTC

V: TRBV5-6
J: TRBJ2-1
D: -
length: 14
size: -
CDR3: CASSLPSAPHEQFF
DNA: TGTGCCAGCAGCTTGCCCTCCGCCCCGCATGAGCAGTTCTTC

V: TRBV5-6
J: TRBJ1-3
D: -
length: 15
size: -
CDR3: CASSLEGVAGNTIYF
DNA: TGTGCCAGCAGCTTGGAAGGGGTGGCAGGAAACACCATATATTTT

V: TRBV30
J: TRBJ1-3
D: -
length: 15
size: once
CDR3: CAWSNWGGGRNTIYF
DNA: TGTGCCTGGAGTAACTGGGGAGGTGGAAGGAACACCATATATTTT

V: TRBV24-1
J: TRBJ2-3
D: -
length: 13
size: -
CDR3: CATSSLDTDTQYF
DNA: TGTGCCACCAGTTCCCTCGACACAGATACGCAGTATTTT

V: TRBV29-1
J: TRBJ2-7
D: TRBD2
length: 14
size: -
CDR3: CSVRPGLAGGEQYF
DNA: TGCAGCGTTAGACCGGGACTAGCGGGAGGCGAGCAGTACTTC

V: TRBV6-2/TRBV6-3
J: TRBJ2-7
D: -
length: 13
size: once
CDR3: CASSYSPIGEQYF
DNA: TGTGCCAGCAGTTACTCACCCATCGGGGAGCAGTACTTC

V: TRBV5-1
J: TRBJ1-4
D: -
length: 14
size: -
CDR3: CASSLGPTNEKLFF
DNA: TGCGCCAGCAGCTTGGGGCCAACTAATGAAAAACTGTTTTTT

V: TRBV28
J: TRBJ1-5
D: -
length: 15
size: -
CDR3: CASSPGDGTSQPQHF
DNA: TGTGCCAGCAGTCCAGGGGATGGGACCAGCCAGCCTCAGCATTTT

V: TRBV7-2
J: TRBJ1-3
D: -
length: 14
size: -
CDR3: CASSLGGSGNTIYF
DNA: TGTGCCAGCAGCTTAGGCGGGTCTGGAAACACCATATATTTT

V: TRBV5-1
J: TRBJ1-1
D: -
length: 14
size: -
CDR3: CASSLDRTNTEAFF
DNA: TGCGCCAGCAGCTTGGACAGAACGAACACTGAAGCTTTCTTT